This T cell receptor beta chain was retrieved from a study of cytomegalovirus exposure and HLA in healthy donors. Whole-study results and caveats: Segments of the TCR beta V type were, in most cases, productive about 90% or about 30% of the time in an earlier analysis.

Both 60 Vbeta primers and 13 Jbeta primers went into the PCR. Generated by immunoSEQ multiplex PCR, the TCRdb table keeps only in-frame clones and is missing some. The table has about 94,000 clones, roughly three quarters seen once. As concerns this clone: Its specificity is unknown.

Germline assignment: CDR1 LNHDA and CDR2 SQIVND (reference sequence). There are 16 residues in the CDR3. V was clipped by 4 bases and J by 0 bases; unmatched bases: 7. The sequencing sample was made of PBMCs. The TCR comes from a man younger than 40 in good health and CMV-seronegative. The rearrangement joins TRBV19 to TRBJ1-1; 8 positions agree with TRBD1. The CDR3 DNA follows: TGTGCCAGTAGTAAAGGACAGGGCAATATGAACACTGAAGCTTTCTTT. Protein sequence: CASSKGQGNMNTEAFF.